These 25 T cell receptor beta chains were sequenced from one sample in a study of shared clonotypes between healthy human individuals. This table comes from immunoSEQ multiplex PCR, and its TCRdb copy is limited to in-frame clones, with some not included. Of some 1.5 million clones listed, about 98% are singletons. Source material: naive CD4+ T cells sorted from blood. The subset was: CD45RA+ positively selected. These receptor sequences come from a young man in good health.

The rearrangement joins TRBV2 to TRBJ2-1, with TRBD2 matching 8 bases. The CDR3 contains 15 residues. Looked up from germline, CDR1 is SNHLY and CDR2 is FYNNEI. The ends lost 4 bases at V and 10 bases at J; junction bases unmatched: 12. The DNA for the CDR3 is TGTGCCAGCAGTGGGGTACTAGCGGTTAAGGCAGAGCAGTTCTTC. Translated, it gives CASSGVLAVKAEQFF.

The chain links TRBV7-8 to TRBJ2-7; 11 bases match TRBD1. V dropped 4 bases and J dropped 7; count of bases not matched to a gene: 6. This CDR3 has 14 amino acids. Germline V lookup: CDR1 SGHVS, CDR2 FQNEAQ. This CDR3 reads CASSSPGQGGEQYF. In DNA, the CDR3 is TGTGCCAGCAGCTCACCGGGACAGGGGGGGGAGCAGTACTTC. The full variable domain, completed using reference TRBV7-8 and TRBJ2-7, is GAGVSQSPRYKVAKRGQDVALRCDPISGHVSLFWYQQALGQGPEFLTYFQNEAQLDKSGLPSDRFFAERPEGSVSTLKIQRTQQEDSAVYLCASSSPGQGGEQYFGPGTRLTVT.

This rearrangement joins TRBV6-1 to TRBJ1-2; D not resolved. CDR3 length: 14 amino acids. CDR1 is MNHNS, CDR2 SASEGT, per germline. The V end lost 3 bases, the J end lost 4 bases, and 12 bases lay between the germline ends. The CDR3 sequence: CASSEAPAGYGYTF. For the CDR3, the DNA is TGTGCCAGCAGTGAGGCTCCCGCAGGCTATGGCTACACCTTC.

CDR3 nucleotides: TGTGCCAGCAGCCGATTAGGACTAGCGGGTGAGCAGTTCTTC. Protein product: CASSRLGLAGEQFF. The chain uses TRBV14 and TRBJ2-1; TRBD2 aligns across 11 bases. Germline V gives CDR1 SGHDN, CDR2 FVKESK. This CDR3 has 14 residues. The V gene end was trimmed by 4 bases and the J gene end by 9 bases; junction bases not matched to a gene: 5.

The rearrangement uses TRBV27 and TRBJ2-1; D is perhaps TRBD2 (7 bases). Germline V lookup: CDR1 MNHEY, CDR2 SMNVEV (reference sequence). The CDR3 contains 16 residues. The V gene lost 7 bases and the J gene lost 6 bases, with 22 bases spanning the gap. CDR3 amino acids: CASIPLGRTARNEQFF. The CDR3 coding sequence is TGTGCCAGCATCCCTCTCGGGAGGACAGCTCGCAATGAGCAGTTCTTC.

The rearrangement links TRBV2 to TRBJ1-5; D perhaps matches TRBD1 (5 bases). The CDR3 loop spans 16 amino acids. CDR1 and CDR2 from the germline V gene are SNHLY and FYNNEI. V gave up 5 bases and J gave up 2 bases, with 16 bases separating them. CDR3 protein: CASSKEGVRGNQPQHF. The CDR3 DNA is TGTGCCAGCAGTAAAGAAGGGGTGAGGGGCAATCAGCCCCAGCATTTT.

This chain connects TRBV5-6 to TRBJ1-2; D ambiguous. The CDR3 runs 16 residues. Germline V gene lookup returns CDR1 SGHDT and CDR2 YYEEEE. Trimming took 3 bases from V and 5 from J, leaving 20 bases between them. CDR3 bases: TGTGCCAGCAGCTCGCTTGAGGGAGCGTACTCATATGGCTACACCTTC. It specifies CASSSLEGAYSYGYTF.

This clone was seen once. Different DNA sequences within this sample yield the same CDR3. The V gene is TRBV7-9, the J gene TRBJ2-5; D unresolved. The V end lost 1 base, the J end lost 3 bases, and 6 bases lay between the germline ends. The germline V gene encodes CDR1 SEHNR and CDR2 FQNEAQ (reference sequence). This CDR3 is 13 amino acids long. The CDR3 loop reads CASSLGLEETQYF. In DNA form, the CDR3 reads TGTGCCAGCAGCTTAGGTTTAGAAGAGACCCAGTACTTC. Combining the CDR3 with reference TRBV7-9 and TRBJ2-5 gives the whole variable domain DTGVSQNPRHKITKRGQNVTFRCDPISEHNRLYWYRQTLGQGPEFLTYFQNEAQLEKSRLLSDRFSAERPKGSFSTLEIQRTEQGDSAMYLCASSLGLEETQYFGPGTRLLVL.

V usage is TRBV5-1 and J usage is TRBJ2-2; D unclear. V gave up 0 bases and J gave up 1 base, with 10 bases separating them. Germline V gene sequence: CDR1 SGHRS, CDR2 YFSETQ. CDR3 length: 16 residues. CDR3 loop: CASSLGLGLNTGELFF. As DNA, the CDR3 is TGCGCCAGCAGCTTGGGTCTGGGTTTGAACACCGGGGAGCTGTTTTTT.

To note about this clone: At one end the junction does not follow the germline gene, possibly because of a read error. V usage is TRBV11-3 and J usage is TRBJ2-2; maybe TRBD2 (5 bases). CDR1 and CDR2 (germline): SGHNT, YENEEA. This CDR3 is 15 amino acids long. This CDR3 reads CASTLLGSATGELFF. CDR3 sequence (DNA): TGTGCCAGCACCTTATTGGGGAGCGCCACCGGGGAGCTGTTTTTT. Full variable domain (rest looked up from reference TRBV11-3 and TRBJ2-2): EAGVVQSPRYKIIEKKQPVAFWCNPISGHNTLYWYLQNLGQGPELLIRYENEEAVDDSQLPKDRFSAERLKGVDSTLKIQPAELGDSAVYLCASTLLGSATGELFFGEGSRLTVL.

J is TRBJ2-1 and V is TRBV9, with 12 nucleotides matching TRBD2. The CDR3 extends over 14 amino acids. Germline V lookup: CDR1 SGDLS, CDR2 YYNGEE. V lost 3 bases, J lost 10 bases, and 5 bases stayed unmatched. CDR3 amino acids: CASSAVGTSGEQFF. In DNA, the CDR3 is TGTGCCAGCAGCGCCGTGGGGACTAGCGGGGAGCAGTTCTTC.

This rearrangement joins TRBV18 to TRBJ2-1; 12 bases match TRBD2. V trimming: 2 bases; J trimming: 7 bases; junction bases outside the gene matches: 9. The germline CDR1 and CDR2 sequences are KGHSH and LQKENI. This CDR3 spans 17 amino acids. The CDR3 DNA follows: TGTGCCAGCTCACCAGACTTGATACTAGCGGGAGGTAATGAGCAGTTCTTC. Translating it yields CASSPDLILAGGNEQFF.

The chain combines TRBV5-4 with TRBJ2-7; no definite D call. The germline gives CDR1 SGHNT, CDR2 YYREEE (reference sequence). The V end lost 0 bases, the J end lost 4 bases, and 8 bases lay between the germline ends. This CDR3 contains 13 residues. The CDR3 DNA reads TGTGCCAGCAGCTTGGGACCTAATTACGAGCAGTACTTC. Its translation: CASSLGPNYEQYF. Full variable domain (missing parts from reference TRBV5-4 and TRBJ2-7): ETGVTQSPTHLIKTRGQQVTLRCSSQSGHNTVSWYQQALGQGPQFIFQYYREEENGRGNFPPRFSGLQFPNYSSELNVNALELDDSALYLCASSLGPNYEQYFGPGTRLTVT.

V and J are TRBV30 and TRBJ2-3; the D is unclear. The germline gives CDR1 GTSNPN, CDR2 SVGIG (reference sequence). The CDR3 sequence is 11 residues long. V shed 4 bases and J shed 4 bases, with 6 bases lying between them. CDR3 in amino acids: CAWTRSDTQYF. The CDR3 nucleotides read TGTGCCTGGACTAGGTCAGATACGCAGTATTTT.

The genes are TRBV5-5 and TRBJ2-7, with D tentatively TRBD1 or TRBD2 (6 bases each). This CDR3 region has 15 residues. V lost 4 bases and J lost 3, with 17 bases in between. CDR1 SGHKS and CDR2 YYEKEE come from the germline V gene (reference sequence). CDR3 sequence: CASSPGPGASYEQYF. The CDR3 DNA reads as TGTGCCAGCAGCCCGGGTCCGGGGGCGAGCTACGAGCAGTACTTC.

This clone was recorded only once. V is TRBV7-9 and J is TRBJ1-5, with D unclear. The CDR3 is 12 residues long. Deletions cut 3 bases from V and 7 bases from J, with 7 bases between. CDR1 SEHNR and CDR2 FQNEAQ come from the germline V gene (reference sequence). The CDR3 is CASSFREQPQHF. CDR3 DNA: TGTGCCAGCAGCTTTCGGGAACAGCCCCAGCATTTT.

This chain uses TRBV6-1 with TRBJ2-2; the match to TRBD2 covers 8 bases. This CDR3 has 15 amino acids. V gave up 5 bases and J gave up 7 bases; unmatched junction bases: 9. Per germline, CDR1 MNHNS and CDR2 SASEGT. The DNA for the CDR3 is TGTGCCAGCAGTCAGGTGACTAGCGCCTACGGGGAGCTGTTTTTT. Protein product: CASSQVTSAYGELFF.

The V call is TRBV2, the J call TRBJ2-7, with D possibly being TRBD2 (6 bases). The CDR3 totals 12 residues. V shed 6 bases and J shed 1 base, with 7 bases lying between them. Per germline, CDR1 SNHLY and CDR2 FYNNEI. This CDR3 reads CASRRESYEQYF. The CDR3 DNA follows: TGTGCCAGCAGGCGGGAATCCTACGAGCAGTACTTC.

This chain links TRBV15 with TRBJ2-1; TRBD2 agrees at 7 bases. From germline, CDR1 is LNHNV and CDR2 YYDKDF (reference sequence). V was clipped by 6 bases and J by 8 bases; unmatched bases: 13. The CDR3 runs 15 residues. CDR3 residues: CATRYQRDVADEQFF. CDR3 in DNA: TGTGCCACCAGATACCAGCGGGACGTCGCGGATGAGCAGTTCTTC. Using reference TRBV15 and TRBJ2-1 for the parts outside the CDR3, the full variable domain is DAMVIQNPRYQVTQFGKPVTLSCSQTLNHNVMYWYQQKSSQAPKLLFHYYDKDFNNEADTPDNFQSRRPNTSFCFLDIRSPGLGDTAMYLCATRYQRDVADEQFFGPGTRLTVL.

This chain uses TRBV28 with TRBJ1-5; D unresolved. Trimming pared 6 bases from V and 4 bases from J, leaving 10 bases between. Germline-derived CDR1 and CDR2 are MDHEN and SYDVKM. The CDR3 contains 13 residues. This CDR3 is CASSGSMNQPQHF. The CDR3 bases are TGTGCCAGCAGCGGCAGTATGAATCAGCCCCAGCATTTT.

The chain has TRBV4-3 and TRBJ2-1, with TRBD2 matching over 7 bases. The CDR3 contains 16 residues. V lost 1 base to trimming and J lost 3 bases; unmatched junction nucleotides: 6. Germline V gives CDR1 LGHNA, CDR2 YSLEER. Here the CDR3 DNA reads TGCGCCAGCAGCCAAGGGGGCGGGAGAATCTACAATGAGCAGTTCTTC. It is translated as CASSQGGGRIYNEQFF.

CDR3: CASTLGGDGANVLTF. The CDR3 nucleotides read TGCGCCAGCACCCTTGGCGGGGACGGGGCCAACGTCCTGACTTTC. The chain employs TRBV4-1 and TRBJ2-6; D is possibly TRBD2 (6 bases). This CDR3 spans 15 amino acids. The germline CDR1 and CDR2 sequences are MGHRA and YSYEKL. Trimming removed 7 bases from V and 4 bases from J, with 14 bases in between.

J is TRBJ2-7 and V is TRBV5-1; 11 bases are a match to TRBD1. Germline V lookup: CDR1 SGHRS, CDR2 YFSETQ. CDR3 length: 15 amino acids. J lost 2 bases, V lost 4 bases, and 5 bases had no gene match. CDR3 coding DNA: TGCGCCAGCAGCCCGGCGGGACAGGGGGCCTACGAGCAGTACTTC. Residues: CASSPAGQGAYEQYF.

This chain connects TRBV4-3 to TRBJ2-6; D may match TRBD1 or TRBD2 (6 bases each). There are 22 residues in the CDR3. V was trimmed by 0 bases and J by 0 bases, leaving 24 bases between them. CDR1 is LGHNA, CDR2 YSLEER, per germline. CDR3 bases: TGCGCCAGCAGCCAAGATGCGGGATTAAGGACAGTTTTTTTCTCTGGGGCCAACGTCCTGACTTTC. Its protein is CASSQDAGLRTVFFSGANVLTF.

The rearrangement joins TRBV11-2 to TRBJ1-1; TRBD1 aligns across 10 bases. CDR1 is SGHAT and CDR2 is FQNNGV in the germline V gene. There are 16 residues in the CDR3. The trim removed 1 base at V and 1 base at J, leaving 3 bases unmatched. The CDR3 here is CASSLVDRGWNTEAFF. Written as DNA, the CDR3 is TGTGCCAGCAGCTTAGTGGACAGGGGGTGGAACACTGAAGCTTTCTTT.